This TCR beta chain emerged from a study of shared clonotypes between healthy human individuals. Study-level points and caveats: Richness estimates generally favored naive over memory subsets. The study found lower generation probabilities in non-shared clonotypes than in those shared by all four donors.

Terminally differentiated effector memory CD45RA+ cells were excluded by CCR7 positive selection of CD45RO-negative cells. It was at deep level that the assay was run. Across several immunoSEQ plates, the genomic DNA of each subset was split evenly. Clones were sequenced by immunoSEQ multiplex PCR, and TCRdb holds only the in-frame ones, with some missing. Among hundreds of thousands of clones listed, roughly 96% were seen once. The junction had 5 bases not matched to a gene; V was cut back by 4 bases and J by 4 bases. The germline gives CDR1 SQVTM, CDR2 ANQGSEA. The CDR3 consists of 13 residues. Notes on this clone: Its specificity is unknown.

Sample: naive CD8+ T cells sorted from blood. V and J are TRBV29-1 and TRBJ2-7; 9 bases map to TRBD1. The clonotype originates from a woman aged 25 to 39 in good health. In nucleotides, the CDR3 is TGCAGCGTTGCCGGGACAGGGTCGTACGAGCAGTACTTC. This codes for CSVAGTGSYEQYF.